A selection of T cell receptor beta chains follows, all from one sample in a study of T cells after yellow fever vaccination. TCRdb used MiXCR to reprocess the 5' RACE reads, holding one entry per CDR3 protein. The sample holds under 150,000 distinct CDR3 sequences, roughly 8.2% seen once. The input for sequencing was CD4+ T cells sorted from PBMCs, taken 5 days after the yellow fever booster vaccination. The receptor source for this set is a man aged 25 to 40 who received the YFV17D yellow fever vaccine. CDR3s include the opening cysteine and the closing phenylalanine or tryptophan. A D gene is named only where the DNA matches it firmly. Expanded clones get a size class; other rows say once, few or many, or leave the size out.

J gene | clone size | D gene | V gene | CDR3 protein | CDR3 DNA
TRBJ1-2 | many | . | TRBV5-1 | CASSLEGNGYTF | TGCGCCAGCAGCTTGGAGGGGAATGGCTACACCTTC
TRBJ1-5 | . | TRBD1 | TRBV7-8 | CASSARPGTGNQPQHF | TGTGCCAGCAGCGCCCGACCCGGGACAGGGAATCAGCCCCAGCATTTT
TRBJ2-7 | few | . | TRBV7-2 | CASTQGDGLYEQYF | TGTGCCAGCACTCAAGGGGACGGACTGTACGAGCAGTACTTC
TRBJ2-3 | many | TRBD2 | TRBV7-2 | CASSAGLAGVADTQYF | TGTGCCAGCAGCGCAGGACTAGCGGGAGTCGCAGATACGCAGTATTTT
TRBJ1-1 | many | . | TRBV7-2 | CASSLVGGVNTEAFF | TGTGCCAGCAGCTTAGTCGGAGGGGTGAACACTGAAGCTTTCTTT
TRBJ2-1 | many | . | TRBV6-2/TRBV6-3 | CATWLSSYNEQFF | TGTGCCACCTGGTTGAGCTCCTACAATGAGCAGTTCTTC
TRBJ1-4 | . | . | TRBV19 | CASSQTATNEKLFF | TGTGCCAGTAGTCAAACAGCAACTAATGAAAAACTGTTTTTT
TRBJ1-1 | many | . | TRBV6-5 | CASSYFVKLNTEAFF | TGTGCCAGCAGTTACTTTGTAAAATTGAACACTGAAGCTTTCTTT
TRBJ1-2 | many | TRBD1 | TRBV29-1 | CSVEEGTGTGYNYGYTF | TGCAGCGTTGAAGAAGGGACAGGGACGGGGTATAACTATGGCTACACCTTC
TRBJ2-5 | many | . | TRBV20-1 | CSAQGGGGYETQYF | TGCAGTGCCCAGGGGGGGGGAGGGTACGAGACCCAGTACTTC
TRBJ2-5 | few | TRBD1 | TRBV5-6 | CASSSTGKETQYF | TGTGCCAGCAGCTCGACAGGGAAGGAGACCCAGTACTTC
TRBJ2-5 | many | TRBD2 | TRBV5-1 | CASSLALAGGETQYF | TGCGCCAGCAGCTTGGCACTAGCGGGAGGAGAGACCCAGTACTTC
TRBJ2-2 | many | . | TRBV6-2/TRBV6-3 | CASSYGVGGAGELFF | TGTGCCAGCAGTTACGGTGTAGGTGGCGCCGGGGAGCTGTTTTTT
TRBJ2-5 | . | TRBD1 | TRBV7-2 | CASSWVTGNQETQYF | TGTGCCAGCAGCTGGGTGACAGGGAATCAAGAGACCCAGTACTTC
TRBJ2-7 | many | TRBD2 | TRBV7-2 | CASSRSGRVGEQYF | TGTGCCAGCAGCAGGAGCGGGAGGGTCGGGGAGCAGTACTTC
TRBJ2-1 | many | . | TRBV6-2/TRBV6-3 | CASNFRGSGINEQFF | TGTGCCAGCAATTTTCGAGGGAGTGGTATTAATGAGCAGTTCTTC
TRBJ2-7 | many | . | TRBV10-3 | CAISGVIGRSYEQYF | TGTGCCATCAGTGGGGTTATTGGACGATCCTACGAGCAGTACTTC
TRBJ2-5 | . | . | TRBV20-1 | CSPIQGQSLETQYF | TGCAGTCCTATTCAGGGGCAGAGCTTGGAGACCCAGTACTTC
TRBJ2-7 | many | TRBD1 | TRBV3-1 | CASSQDRGLAWYEQYF | TGTGCCAGCAGCCAAGATAGGGGGCTAGCCTGGTACGAGCAGTACTTC
TRBJ1-5 | many | . | TRBV19 | CASTPQRVSNQPQHF | TGTGCCAGTACCCCACAGAGAGTTAGCAATCAGCCCCAGCATTTT
TRBJ2-1 | many | TRBD2 | TRBV18 | CASSRKEGLAGVEQFF | TGTGCCAGCTCTCGGAAGGAGGGACTAGCGGGAGTTGAGCAGTTCTTC
TRBJ1-2 | many | . | TRBV7-8 | CASSLANGAGTTYGYTF | TGTGCCAGCAGCTTAGCTAACGGAGCCGGGACAACTTATGGCTACACCTTC
TRBJ2-1 | many | TRBD2 | TRBV20-1 | CSAGGLAPSYNEQFF | TGCAGTGCTGGGGGACTAGCGCCCTCCTACAATGAGCAGTTCTTC
TRBJ2-7 | many | TRBD1 | TRBV18 | CASSPGTGVNEQYF | TGTGCCAGCTCACCCGGGACAGGGGTTAACGAGCAGTACTTC
TRBJ1-5 | few | . | TRBV30 | CAFTAGGSQPQHF | TGTGCCTTTACGGCGGGGGGCAGTCAGCCCCAGCATTTT
TRBJ2-7 | few | TRBD1 | TRBV20-1 | CSATTGVADREQYF | TGCAGTGCCACGACAGGGGTGGCGGATAGGGAGCAGTACTTC
TRBJ2-1 | many | TRBD2 | TRBV3-1 | CASSQGGLAGDEQFF | TGTGCCAGCAGCCAAGGTGGTTTGGCGGGGGATGAGCAGTTCTTC